This T cell receptor (beta chain) was identified in a study of PD-L1 blockade in urothelial cancer. Here immunoSEQ multiplex PCR was the method, and the copy in TCRdb shows in-frame clones only, minus some. The sample shows some 50,000 clones, 70% to 90% of them seen only once. Time point noted: pretreatment peripheral blood. The CDR3 extends over 15 amino acids. With 0 bases clipped from V and 7 bases from J, the junction kept 6 bases outside the gene matches. The V gene's germline CDR1 is SGHRS and CDR2 YFSETQ. The TCR was taken from a woman aged 60-75 years with urothelial cancer. The chain combines TRBV5-1 with TRBJ1-4, with 7 bases lining up with TRBD1. The sample in question was PBMCs, obtained around atezolizumab (anti-PD-L1) treatment. In nucleotides, the CDR3 is TGCGCCAGCAGCTTGGACGGGACAGTAAGTGAAAAACTGTTTTTT. It encodes CASSLDGTVSEKLFF.